This T cell receptor beta chain stems from a study of Graves' ophthalmopathy and Graves' hyperthyroidism (dated by TCRdb to between 2018 and 2020). Background on the whole study: Hyperthyroidism was considered stable if no progression to ophthalmopathy occurred within 18 months of follow-up. TCR beta repertoire signatures were used to distinguish Graves' ophthalmopathy from Graves' hyperthyroidism and to predict progression to ophthalmopathy. In total, approximately 130 blood samples were TCR-sequenced: roughly 45 ophthalmopathy, about 75 hyperthyroidism and some 17 hyperthyroidism-to-ophthalmopathy patients. To explore V-J signatures that separate ophthalmopathy from hyperthyroidism, a discovery set of around 97 patients was enrolled, consisting of 43 with ophthalmopathy and approximately 57 with stable hyperthyroidism. An independent validation cohort comprised 18 hyperthyroidism patients and 15 to 17 patients who later progressed from hyperthyroidism to ophthalmopathy. In a handful of hyperthyroidism patients, the T-cell repertoire of thyroid tissue was compared with the T-cell repertoire of blood. Following sample collection, hyperthyroidism patients were given methimazole at a starting dose of 30 mg daily, and ophthalmopathy patients were given high-dose intravenous methylprednisolone.

Results the study describes overall, beyond this receptor: In validation, the model predicted ophthalmopathy progression with less than 71% sensitivity and 72% to 80% specificity; roughly eleven predicted patients were CT-confirmed with GO in a median of roughly 6.8 months. Most of the expanded thyroid clonotypes with a frequency above 0.001 were also detected in blood, and it was suggested that the thyroid immune response may be reflected by blood repertoires. Ophthalmopathy was separated from stable hyperthyroidism by the 13-signature model with 85% to 90% sensitivity and around 81% specificity in cross-validation and with 80%/75% in the test set. No statistical method was used to set the sample size in advance, and the investigators knew which group each participant was assigned to.

For repertoire sequencing, TCR beta CDR3 regions were amplified from RNA transcripts. HTBI primers and the Qiagen OneStep RT-PCR kit were used in a first-round RT-PCR, which was followed by a second-round multiplex PCR, size selection and purification. Libraries were sequenced paired-end with 100 bp reads on an Illumina HiSeq2000. In the paper's pipeline: SOAPnuke was used for read processing, and reads with adapters, uncalled bases, a mean Phred below 15, or no exact constant-primer or identifier match were discarded. High-quality paired reads were merged with COPE v1.2.5. Clonotypes were defined as unique nucleotide sequences and were aligned to IMGT TRB V, D and J references using MiTCR v1.1. Analysis was restricted to V-J combinations with a frequency above 0.0001, which covered about 99% of repertoires. For each V-J combination, a TCR clonal expansion and chaos score was defined as F50 clonal expansion divided by the chaos observed in the TCRdist matrix. Features were reduced by Welch's t-statistics and random forest to approximately 13 V-J combinations, which fed a naive Bayes classifier. Thyroid-blood repertoire similarity was quantified with the Morisita-Horn index. In TCRdb, the public reads were trimmed at Q25 with fastp and aligned with MiXCR, with productive beta chains retained. Each CDR3 protein gets just one entry, which takes the most common genes and DNA from the rows behind it. For this entry, the V and J calls and clone size follow TCRdb and not the study's own pipeline. The sample has around 1,000,000 distinct CDR3 sequences on record, about two fifths of them singletons. The ten largest clones represent over 8.5% of the sample.

Trimming takes 7 bases off V and 5 bases off J; junction bases not matched to a gene: 3. The cysteine opens and the phenylalanine closes a CDR3 of 12 amino acids. Of the read, only the CDR3 DNA is kept; its 36 bases are in frame from base 1. The germline V gene (reference sequence) supplies CDR1 LNHDA and CDR2 SQIVND. Hyperthyroidism patients were newly diagnosed, were aged 18 to 65 years, and had a disease duration under 2 months. Patients were excluded if they had other autoimmune diseases, uncontrolled infections, pregnancy or lactation. Diagnosis relied on clinical symptoms, serum thyroxine, TRAb, thyroid ultrasound and orbital computed tomography. Trizol reagent was used to extract the total RNA, and its quality was then checked on an Agilent 2100 Bioanalyzer. This clonotype has at least ten counts. Its antigen specificity is not known. Nothing much larger sits one base from this clone, and base qualities are not available.

The sequence derives from an adult man with Graves' hyperthyroidism. The sequence is built from TRBV19 and TRBJ1-1; TRBD1 lines up with 8 middle nucleotides. The material sequenced was peripheral blood or thyroid tissue (not recorded which). DNA sequence: TGTGCCAGTAAGACAGGGGATACTGAAGCTTTCTTT. Its translation is CASKTGDTEAFF. The reference TRBV19 and TRBJ1-1 proteins fill in what lies around the CDR3, so the full variable domain reads DGGITQSPKYLFRKEGQNVTLSCEQNLNHDAMYWYRQDPGQGLRLIYYSQIVNDFQKGDIAEGYSVSREKKESFPLTVTSAQKNPTAFYLCASKTGDTEAFFGQGTRLTVV.